This T cell receptor (beta chain) comes out of a study of cytomegalovirus exposure and HLA in healthy donors. The CDR3 length is 11 residues. Per the germline V gene, CDR1 is MNHEY and CDR2 is SMNVEV (reference sequence). V lost 8 bases, J lost 7 bases, and 9 bases lay in between. PCR involved 60 Vbeta and 13 Jbeta primers. Per the study methods: In a later analysis, 80 million or so unique TCR beta chains included roughly 11 million shared by two or more donors. Clones were read by immunoSEQ multiplex PCR, and TCRdb kept only the in-frame ones, dropping some. V, J and clone size were drawn from that table, and D and trimming were deduced from the DNA. The repertoire consists of 200,000 to 250,000 clones, with 79% occurring once and the leading ten covering roughly 1.5%.

The rearrangement uses TRBV27 and TRBJ1-5; no definite D call. The sequence came from a man aged 50 or older in good health and CMV-seronegative. The material sequenced was PBMCs. As DNA, the CDR3 is TGTGCCAGCGGACTCGTGCAGCCCCAGCATTTT. As protein: CASGLVQPQHF.